The next 10 T cell receptor beta chains were all read from a single sample in a study of OX40 agonist ivuxolimab in advanced cancers. The protocol was immunoSEQ multiplex PCR, while the TCRdb copy is restricted to in-frame clones and leaves out a portion. In the table there are 65,000 to 80,000 clones, 85% to 90% of which are singletons. The sample consisted of CD4+ or CD8+ T cells sorted from blood, taken in a trial of the OX40 agonist ivuxolimab. All receptors come from an adult with an advanced solid tumor such as melanoma, head and neck, liver or kidney cancer.

Here the CDR3 DNA reads TGTGCCAGCAGTTACAAGGGACGGTCTATCGATGAGCAGTTCTTC. Protein: CASSYKGRSIDEQFF. The gene calls are TRBV6-6 and TRBJ2-1; perhaps D is TRBD1 or TRBD2 (5 bases each). Germline CDR1 reads MNHNY; CDR2 reads SVGAGI (reference sequence). The CDR3 sequence is 15 residues long. Trimming shortened V by 2 bases and J by 8 bases, and 16 bases separated the two germline ends.

This clone was seen a single time. The genes are TRBV6-5 and TRBJ2-7; tentatively, D is TRBD2 (6 bases). Germline assignment: CDR1 MNHEY and CDR2 SVGAGI. The CDR3 is 15 residues long. Deletions cut 0 bases from V and 6 bases from J, with 15 bases between. The chain's CDR3 is CASSYSRAGRGEQYF. CDR3 DNA: TGTGCCAGCAGTTACTCGAGGGCAGGGCGGGGCGAGCAGTACTTC.

The CDR3, as DNA: TGTGCCAGCAAAAAATCGGGGGCGGTGGTCACTGAAGCTTTCTTT. Residues: CASKKSGAVVTEAFF. The V call is TRBV2, the J call TRBJ1-1; D is possibly TRBD1 (6 bases). Between the trimmed V and J ends, which lost 7 bases and 4 bases, there was a span of 19 bases. This CDR3 has 15 amino acids. Germline V lookup: CDR1 SNHLY, CDR2 FYNNEI.

CDR3 residues: CASSPVGGLSNSPLHF. CDR3 DNA sequence: TGTGCCAGCAGCCCCGTCGGGGGGCTGAGTAATTCACCCCTCCACTTT. The chain recombines TRBV7-9 with TRBJ1-6, with a tentative D call TRBD1 (6 bases). V lost 5 bases, J lost 6 bases, and 17 bases lay in between. From germline, CDR1 is SEHNR and CDR2 FQNEAQ (reference sequence). The CDR3 spans 16 residues.

This clone appeared a single time. The rearrangement links TRBV5-4 to TRBJ1-1; TRBD1 aligns across 7 bases. The germline V gene has CDR1 SGHNT and CDR2 YYREEE (reference sequence). V lost 2 bases and J lost 7; bases outside the gene matches: 14. The CDR3 has 16 residues. As DNA, the CDR3 is TGTGCCAGCAGCTTCCTTCAGGGGGGTGTCCTCGGTGAAGCTTTCTTT. Amino acids: CASSFLQGGVLGEAFF.

The chain is built from TRBV30 and TRBJ1-4, with 7 positions matching TRBD1. The junction had 4 bases not matched to a gene; V was cut back by 3 bases and J by 3 bases. Germline V gene sequence: CDR1 GTSNPN, CDR2 SVGIG (reference sequence). The CDR3 runs to 14 residues. CDR3 DNA: TGTGCCTGGAGCCCGGGACAGCCTAATGAAAAACTGTTTTTT. The encoded protein is CAWSPGQPNEKLFF.

The J gene is TRBJ2-1, the V gene TRBV28; 16 bases are shared with TRBD2. The V and J ends lost 5 bases and 6 bases, in that order; junction bases with no gene match: 7. Germline loops: CDR1 MDHEN, CDR2 SYDVKM. CDR3 length: 17 amino acids. CDR3 protein: CASSTGTSGRALNEQFF. In DNA, the CDR3 is TGTGCCAGCAGTACGGGGACTAGCGGGAGGGCCCTCAATGAGCAGTTCTTC. The full variable domain, rest sourced from reference TRBV28 and TRBJ2-1, is DVKVTQSSRYLVKRTGEKVFLECVQDMDHENMFWYRQDPGLGLRLIYFSYDVKMKEKGDIPEGYSVSREKKERFSLILESASTNQTSMYLCASSTGTSGRALNEQFFGPGTRLTVL.

This chain links TRBV5-8 with TRBJ2-3; D ambiguous. The length of the CDR3 is 14 residues. Between the trimmed V and J ends, which lost 1 base and 7 bases, there was a span of 13 bases. The germline gives CDR1 SGHTS, CDR2 YDEGEE. The CDR3 DNA reads TGTGCCAGCAGCTTGTATGAGGCCCCAAATACGCAGTATTTT. Encoded protein: CASSLYEAPNTQYF.

This clone has a handful of counts. The chain uses TRBV10-3 and TRBJ1-2; maybe TRBD1 (6 bases). Trimming left V 7 bases short and J 7 bases short, with 10 bases between. The CDR3 spans 11 residues. Germline V gene lookup returns CDR1 ENHRY and CDR2 SYGVKD. CDR3 sequence: CAINSGAGYTF. The CDR3 nucleotides read TGTGCCATCAACTCAGGGGCTGGCTACACCTTC.

The chain combines TRBV6-1 with TRBJ2-1; D unclear. The CDR3 sequence is 11 residues long. CDR1 and CDR2 (germline): MNHNS, SASEGT. V lost 2 bases, J lost 10 bases, and 6 bases lay in between. The DNA of the CDR3 is TGTGCCAGCAGTGAAATGTGGGAGCAGTTCTTC. Translated, it gives CASSEMWEQFF.